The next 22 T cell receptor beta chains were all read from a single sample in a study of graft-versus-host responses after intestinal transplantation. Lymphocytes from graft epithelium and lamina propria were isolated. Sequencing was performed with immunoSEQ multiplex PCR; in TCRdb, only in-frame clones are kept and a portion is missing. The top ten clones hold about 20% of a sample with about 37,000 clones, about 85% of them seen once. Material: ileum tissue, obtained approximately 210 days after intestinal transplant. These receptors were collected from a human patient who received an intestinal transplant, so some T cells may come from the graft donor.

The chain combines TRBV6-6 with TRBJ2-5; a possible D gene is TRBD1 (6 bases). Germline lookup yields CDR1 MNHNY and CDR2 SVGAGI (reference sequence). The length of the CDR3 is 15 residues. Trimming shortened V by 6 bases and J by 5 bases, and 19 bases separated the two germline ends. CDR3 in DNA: TGTGCCAGCAGCTCCCGTGGACAGTTGGCGGAGACCCAGTACTTC. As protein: CASSSRGQLAETQYF.

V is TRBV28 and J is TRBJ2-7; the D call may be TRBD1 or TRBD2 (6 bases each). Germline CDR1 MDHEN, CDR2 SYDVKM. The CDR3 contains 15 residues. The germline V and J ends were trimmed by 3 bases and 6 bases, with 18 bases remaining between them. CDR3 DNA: TGTGCCAGCAGTTTTGTAGGGACCGGGGGCGGCGAGCAGTACTTC. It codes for CASSFVGTGGGEQYF.

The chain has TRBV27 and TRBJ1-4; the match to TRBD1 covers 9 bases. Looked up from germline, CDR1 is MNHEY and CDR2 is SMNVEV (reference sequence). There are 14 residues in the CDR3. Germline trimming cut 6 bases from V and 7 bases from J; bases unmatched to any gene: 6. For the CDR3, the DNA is TGTGCCAGCAGAAACAGGGGGCTAGGTGAAAAACTGTTTTTT. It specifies CASRNRGLGEKLFF.

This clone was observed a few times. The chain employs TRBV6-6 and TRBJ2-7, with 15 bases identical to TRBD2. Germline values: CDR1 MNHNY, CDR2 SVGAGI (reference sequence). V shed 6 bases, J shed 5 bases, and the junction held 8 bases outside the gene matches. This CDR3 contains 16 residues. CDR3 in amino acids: CASSPRGLAGGHEQYF. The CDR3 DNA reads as TGTGCCAGCAGCCCCCGCGGACTAGCGGGGGGGCACGAGCAGTACTTC.

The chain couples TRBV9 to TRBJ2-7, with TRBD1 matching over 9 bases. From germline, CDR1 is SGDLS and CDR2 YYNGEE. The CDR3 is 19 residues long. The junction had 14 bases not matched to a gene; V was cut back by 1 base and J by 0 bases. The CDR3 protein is CASSVRRDRDYSSSYEQYF. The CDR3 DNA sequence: TGTGCCAGCAGCGTACGCCGGGACAGGGACTATAGTAGCTCCTACGAGCAGTACTTC.

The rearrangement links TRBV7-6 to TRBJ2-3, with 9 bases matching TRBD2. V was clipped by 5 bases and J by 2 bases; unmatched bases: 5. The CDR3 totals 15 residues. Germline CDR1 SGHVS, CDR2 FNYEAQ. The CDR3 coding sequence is TGTGCCAGCAGCAAAGGGACTAGCCTCACAGATACGCAGTATTTT. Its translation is CASSKGTSLTDTQYF.

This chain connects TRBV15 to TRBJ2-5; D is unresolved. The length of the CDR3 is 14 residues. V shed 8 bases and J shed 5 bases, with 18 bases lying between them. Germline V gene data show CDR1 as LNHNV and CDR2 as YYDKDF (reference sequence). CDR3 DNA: TGTGCCACCCGACCGTCGACATACGGGGAGACCCAGTACTTC. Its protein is CATRPSTYGETQYF. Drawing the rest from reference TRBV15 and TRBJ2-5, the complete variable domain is DAMVIQNPRYQVTQFGKPVTLSCSQTLNHNVMYWYQQKSSQAPKLLFHYYDKDFNNEADTPDNFQSRRPNTSFCFLDIRSPGLGDTAMYLCATRPSTYGETQYFGPGTRLLVL.

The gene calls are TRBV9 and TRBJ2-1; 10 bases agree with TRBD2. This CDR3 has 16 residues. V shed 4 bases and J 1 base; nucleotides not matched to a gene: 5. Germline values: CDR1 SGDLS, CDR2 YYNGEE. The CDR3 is CASSTRLAGSYNEQFF. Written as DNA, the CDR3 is TGTGCCAGCAGCACCCGACTAGCGGGTTCCTACAATGAGCAGTTCTTC.

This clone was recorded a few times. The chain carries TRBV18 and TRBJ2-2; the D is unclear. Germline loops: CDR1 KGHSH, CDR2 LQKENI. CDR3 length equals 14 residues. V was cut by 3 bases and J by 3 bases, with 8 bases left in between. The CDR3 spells CASSPRSHTGELFF. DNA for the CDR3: TGTGCCAGCTCACCCAGGTCCCACACCGGGGAGCTGTTTTTT.

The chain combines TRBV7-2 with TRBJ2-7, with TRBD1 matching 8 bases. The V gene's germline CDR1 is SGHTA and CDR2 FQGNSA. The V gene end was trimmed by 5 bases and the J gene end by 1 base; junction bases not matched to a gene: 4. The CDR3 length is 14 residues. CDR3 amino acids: CASSNDRGSYEQYF. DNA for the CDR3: TGTGCCAGCAGCAACGACAGGGGTTCCTACGAGCAGTACTTC.

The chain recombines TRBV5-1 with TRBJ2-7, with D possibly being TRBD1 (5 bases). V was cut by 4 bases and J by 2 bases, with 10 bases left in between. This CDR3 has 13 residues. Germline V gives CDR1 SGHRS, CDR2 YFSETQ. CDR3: CASSQSGTYEQYF. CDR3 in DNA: TGCGCCAGCAGCCAATCAGGGACCTACGAGCAGTACTTC.

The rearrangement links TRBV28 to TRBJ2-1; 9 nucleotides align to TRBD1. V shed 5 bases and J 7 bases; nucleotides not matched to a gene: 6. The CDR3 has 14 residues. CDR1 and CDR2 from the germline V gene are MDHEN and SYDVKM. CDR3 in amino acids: CASSDRGILNEQFF. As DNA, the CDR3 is TGTGCCAGCAGTGACAGGGGGATTTTGAATGAGCAGTTCTTC. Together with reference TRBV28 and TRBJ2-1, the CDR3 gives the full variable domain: DVKVTQSSRYLVKRTGEKVFLECVQDMDHENMFWYRQDPGLGLRLIYFSYDVKMKEKGDIPEGYSVSREKKERFSLILESASTNQTSMYLCASSDRGILNEQFFGPGTRLTVL.

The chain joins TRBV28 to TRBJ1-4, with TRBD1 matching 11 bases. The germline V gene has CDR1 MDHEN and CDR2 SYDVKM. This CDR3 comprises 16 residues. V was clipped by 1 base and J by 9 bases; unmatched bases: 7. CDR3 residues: CASSLLLDRGQKKLFF. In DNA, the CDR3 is TGTGCCAGCAGTTTATTATTGGACAGGGGGCAGAAAAAACTGTTTTTT.

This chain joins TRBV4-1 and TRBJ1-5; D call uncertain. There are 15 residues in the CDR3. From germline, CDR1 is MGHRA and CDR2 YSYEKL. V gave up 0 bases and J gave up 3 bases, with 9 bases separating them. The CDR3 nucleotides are TGCGCCAGCAGCCAAGATATCGGGGACAATCAGCCCCAGCATTTT. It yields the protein CASSQDIGDNQPQHF.

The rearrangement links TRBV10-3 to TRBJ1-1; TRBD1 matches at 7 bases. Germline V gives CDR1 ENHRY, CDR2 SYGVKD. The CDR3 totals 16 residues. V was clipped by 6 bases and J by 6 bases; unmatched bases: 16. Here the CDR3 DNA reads TGTGCCATCAGGGGCAGACAGGGTTTTGGGCGACCTGAAGCTTTCTTT. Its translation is CAIRGRQGFGRPEAFF.

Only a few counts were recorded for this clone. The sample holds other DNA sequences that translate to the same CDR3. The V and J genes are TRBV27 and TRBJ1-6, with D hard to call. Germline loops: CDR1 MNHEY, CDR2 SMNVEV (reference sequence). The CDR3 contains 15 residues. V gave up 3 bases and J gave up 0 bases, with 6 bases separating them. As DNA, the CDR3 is TGTGCCAGCAGTTTCCTGGGCTCCTATAATTCACCCCTCCACTTT. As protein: CASSFLGSYNSPLHF.

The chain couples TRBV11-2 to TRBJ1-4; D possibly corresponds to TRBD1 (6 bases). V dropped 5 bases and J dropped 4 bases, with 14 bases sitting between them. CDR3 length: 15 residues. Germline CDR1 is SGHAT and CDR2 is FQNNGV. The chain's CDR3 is CASSPPDSINEKLFF. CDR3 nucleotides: TGTGCCAGCAGCCCGCCGGACAGCATTAATGAAAAACTGTTTTTT.

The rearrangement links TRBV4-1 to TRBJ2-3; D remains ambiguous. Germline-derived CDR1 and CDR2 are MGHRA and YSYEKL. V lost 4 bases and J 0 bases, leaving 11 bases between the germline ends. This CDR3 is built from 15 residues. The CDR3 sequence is CASSLRLFSTDTQYF. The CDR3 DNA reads TGCGCCAGCAGCCTTAGACTTTTTAGCACAGATACGCAGTATTTT.

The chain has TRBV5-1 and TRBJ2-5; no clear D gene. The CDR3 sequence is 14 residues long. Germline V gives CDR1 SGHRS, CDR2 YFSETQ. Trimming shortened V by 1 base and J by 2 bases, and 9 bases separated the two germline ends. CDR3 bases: TGCGCCAGCAGCTTGAGGTCGACTCAAGAGACCCAGTACTTC. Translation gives CASSLRSTQETQYF.

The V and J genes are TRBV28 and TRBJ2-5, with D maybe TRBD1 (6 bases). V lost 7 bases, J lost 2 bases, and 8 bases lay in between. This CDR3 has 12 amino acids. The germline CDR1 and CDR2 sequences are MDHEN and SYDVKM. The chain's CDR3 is CASMGAQETQYF. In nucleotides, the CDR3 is TGTGCCAGCATGGGGGCTCAAGAGACCCAGTACTTC.

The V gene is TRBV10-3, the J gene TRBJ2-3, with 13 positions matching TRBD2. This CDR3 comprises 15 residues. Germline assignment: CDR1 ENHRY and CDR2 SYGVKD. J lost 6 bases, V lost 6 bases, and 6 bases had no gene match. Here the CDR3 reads CAIRTGTSGEDTQYF. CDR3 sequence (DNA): TGTGCCATCAGGACCGGGACTAGCGGGGAGGATACGCAGTATTTT.

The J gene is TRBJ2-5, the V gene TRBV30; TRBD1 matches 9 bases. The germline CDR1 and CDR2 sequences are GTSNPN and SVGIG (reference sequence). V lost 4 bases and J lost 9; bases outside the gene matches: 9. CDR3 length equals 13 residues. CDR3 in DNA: TGTGCCTGGACTTACAGGGGGCTGGGGGCCCAGTACTTC. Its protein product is CAWTYRGLGAQYF.